Shown below are 5 T cell receptor beta chains from a single sample sequenced in a study of blood T cell repertoires in COVID-19. Some clones are missing from TCRdb's copy, which holds only in-frame ones; the method was immunoSEQ multiplex PCR. The profile shows over 95,000 clones, 70% to 90% of them singletons. The material sequenced was peripheral blood. The receptors were sampled from a man between 40 and 49 years old with acute or convalescent COVID-19.

The J gene is TRBJ1-1, the V gene TRBV12-3 or TRBV12-4, with unresolved D. With 8 bases removed from V and 8 bases from J, the gap between germline ends came to 18 bases. The CDR3 totals 13 residues. CDR3 region: CASAGGVSEEAFF. The CDR3 bases are TGTGCCAGCGCGGGAGGAGTTTCCGAAGAAGCTTTCTTT.

The chain uses TRBV5-1 and TRBJ1-3; D unresolved. In germline, CDR1 is SGHRS, CDR2 YFSETQ. The CDR3 is 14 residues long. The V and J ends lost 0 bases and 3 bases respectively, with 7 bases between them. The CDR3 loop is CASSLVGIGNTIYF. As DNA, the CDR3 is TGCGCCAGCAGCTTGGTCGGGATTGGAAACACCATATATTTT.

This chain links TRBV6-2 or TRBV6-3 with TRBJ1-2; 8 nucleotides match TRBD1. Germline V gives CDR1 MNHEY, CDR2 SVGEGT. J gave up 4 bases and V 4 bases, and 14 bases lay outside the gene matches. This CDR3 contains 17 residues. CDR3 sequence: CASSFLRQGAPGYGYTF. The CDR3 bases are TGTGCCAGCAGTTTCTTACGTCAGGGGGCGCCGGGCTATGGCTACACCTTC.

This clone was picked up a small number of times. The chain has TRBV4-1 and TRBJ2-3, with TRBD2 matching 16 bases. Unmatched junction bases numbered 10, after V lost 4 bases and J lost 9 bases. This CDR3 has 17 amino acids. Germline V gene lookup returns CDR1 MGHRA and CDR2 YSYEKL. The chain's CDR3 is CASSLTGTSGGAGTQYF. The CDR3 bases are TGCGCCAGCAGCCTTACCGGGACTAGCGGGGGGGCGGGCACGCAGTATTTT.

V is TRBV7-2 and J is TRBJ2-7; 10 nucleotides line up with TRBD2. CDR3 size: 15 residues. Germline CDR1 and CDR2: SGHTA and FQGNSA. The junction had 6 bases not matched to a gene; V was cut back by 5 bases and J by 2 bases. The CDR3 sequence is CASSRRSGGAYEQYF. The CDR3 DNA sequence: TGTGCCAGCAGCCGCCGGAGCGGGGGGGCCTACGAGCAGTACTTC.